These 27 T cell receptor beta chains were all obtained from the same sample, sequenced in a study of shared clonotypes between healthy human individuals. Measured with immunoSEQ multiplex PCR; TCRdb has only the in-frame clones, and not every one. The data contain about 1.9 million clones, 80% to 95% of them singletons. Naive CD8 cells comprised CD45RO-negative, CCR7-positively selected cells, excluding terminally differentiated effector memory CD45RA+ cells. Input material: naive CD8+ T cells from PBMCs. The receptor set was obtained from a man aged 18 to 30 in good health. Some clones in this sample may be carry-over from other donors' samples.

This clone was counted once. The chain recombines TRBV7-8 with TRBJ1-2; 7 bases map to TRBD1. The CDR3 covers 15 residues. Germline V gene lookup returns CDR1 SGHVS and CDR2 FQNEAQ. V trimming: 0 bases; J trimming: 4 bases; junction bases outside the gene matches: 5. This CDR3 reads CASSLAGGTAYGYTF. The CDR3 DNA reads TGTGCCAGCAGCTTAGCAGGGGGGACAGCCTATGGCTACACCTTC.

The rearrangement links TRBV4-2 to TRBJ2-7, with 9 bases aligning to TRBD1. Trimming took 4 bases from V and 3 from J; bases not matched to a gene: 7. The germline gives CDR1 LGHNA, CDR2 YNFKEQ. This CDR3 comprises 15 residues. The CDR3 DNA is TGTGCCAGCAGCCCCCGGGGGACAGGGATCTACGAGCAGTACTTC. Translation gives CASSPRGTGIYEQYF.

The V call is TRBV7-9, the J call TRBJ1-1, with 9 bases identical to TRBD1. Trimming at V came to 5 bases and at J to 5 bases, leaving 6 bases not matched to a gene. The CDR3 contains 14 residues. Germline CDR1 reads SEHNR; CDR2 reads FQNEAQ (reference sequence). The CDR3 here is CASSATGGGTEAFF. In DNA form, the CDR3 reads TGTGCCAGCAGCGCAACAGGGGGCGGGACTGAAGCTTTCTTT. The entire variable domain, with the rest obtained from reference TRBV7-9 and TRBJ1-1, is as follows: DTGVSQNPRHKITKRGQNVTFRCDPISEHNRLYWYRQTLGQGPEFLTYFQNEAQLEKSRLLSDRFSAERPKGSFSTLEIQRTEQGDSAMYLCASSATGGGTEAFFGQGTRLTVV.

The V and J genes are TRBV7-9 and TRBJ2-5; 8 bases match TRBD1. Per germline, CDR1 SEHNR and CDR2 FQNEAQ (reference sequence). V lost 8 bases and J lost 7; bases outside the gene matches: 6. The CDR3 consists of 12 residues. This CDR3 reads CASLQGAGTQYF. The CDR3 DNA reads TGTGCCAGCCTTCAGGGGGCTGGGACCCAGTACTTC.

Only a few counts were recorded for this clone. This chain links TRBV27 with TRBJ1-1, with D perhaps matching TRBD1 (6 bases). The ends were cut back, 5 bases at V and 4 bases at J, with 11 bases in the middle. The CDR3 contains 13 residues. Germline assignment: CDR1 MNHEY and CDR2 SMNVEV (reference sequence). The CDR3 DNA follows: TGTGCCAGCAGTCCGGGACACGCCACTGAAGCTTTCTTT. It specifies CASSPGHATEAFF.

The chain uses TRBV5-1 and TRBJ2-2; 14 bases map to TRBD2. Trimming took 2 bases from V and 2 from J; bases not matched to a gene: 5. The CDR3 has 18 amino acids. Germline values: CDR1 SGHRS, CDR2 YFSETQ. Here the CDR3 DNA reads TGCGCCAGCAGCTTTACCGGGACTAGCGGGAGTAACACCGGGGAGCTGTTTTTT. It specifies CASSFTGTSGSNTGELFF.

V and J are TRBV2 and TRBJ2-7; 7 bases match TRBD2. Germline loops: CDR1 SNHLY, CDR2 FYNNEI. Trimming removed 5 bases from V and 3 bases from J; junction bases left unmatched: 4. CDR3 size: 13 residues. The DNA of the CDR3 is TGTGCCAGCAGTTTTCGGACTAGCTACGAGCAGTACTTC. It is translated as CASSFRTSYEQYF. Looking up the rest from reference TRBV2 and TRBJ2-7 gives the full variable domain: EPEVTQTPSHQVTQMGQEVILRCVPISNHLYFYWYRQILGQKVEFLVSFYNNEISEKSEIFDDQFSVERPDGSNFTLKIRSTKLEDSAMYFCASSFRTSYEQYFGPGTRLTVT.

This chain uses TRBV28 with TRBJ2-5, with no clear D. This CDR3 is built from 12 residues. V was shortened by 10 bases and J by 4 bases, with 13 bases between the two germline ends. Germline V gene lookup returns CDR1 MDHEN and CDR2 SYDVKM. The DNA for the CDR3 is TGTGCCACCTCTGTTACCGGAGAGACCCAGTACTTC. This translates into CATSVTGETQYF.

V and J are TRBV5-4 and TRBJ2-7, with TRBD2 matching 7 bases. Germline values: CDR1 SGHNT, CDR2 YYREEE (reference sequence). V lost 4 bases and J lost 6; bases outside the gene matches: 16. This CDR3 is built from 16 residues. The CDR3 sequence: CASSLRLGGPASEQYF. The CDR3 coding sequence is TGTGCCAGCAGCCTCCGTCTGGGAGGGCCGGCCAGCGAGCAGTACTTC.

In DNA, the CDR3 is TGTGCCAGCAGCCATGACAGAGGCGGGTGGAATGAGCAGTTCTTC. As protein: CASSHDRGGWNEQFF. The chain joins TRBV11-3 to TRBJ2-1, with D possibly being TRBD1 or TRBD2 (5 bases each). The CDR3 has 15 amino acids. V was clipped by 5 bases and J by 7 bases, with 18 bases between them. Germline CDR1 SGHNT, CDR2 YENEEA.

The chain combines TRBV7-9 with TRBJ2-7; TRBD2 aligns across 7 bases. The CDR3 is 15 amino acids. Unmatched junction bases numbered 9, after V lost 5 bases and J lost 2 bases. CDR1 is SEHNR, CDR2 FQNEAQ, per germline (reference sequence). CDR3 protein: CASSPALAATYEQYF. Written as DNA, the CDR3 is TGTGCCAGCAGCCCCGCCCTAGCGGCAACCTACGAGCAGTACTTC.

The CDR3 DNA reads as TGTGCCAGCAGTTACTCGAGTTTGGCGAACACTGAAGCTTTCTTT. It yields the protein CASSYSSLANTEAFF. The chain employs TRBV6-5 and TRBJ1-1, with no clear D. V was cut by 0 bases and J by 1 base, with 9 bases left in between. The CDR3 consists of 15 residues. CDR1 and CDR2 from the germline V gene are MNHEY and SVGAGI.

The CDR3 protein is CASSLGGQETQYF. CDR3 DNA sequence: TGTGCCAGCAGCCTTGGGGGCCAAGAGACCCAGTACTTC. The gene calls are TRBV14 and TRBJ2-5; D is perhaps TRBD1 or TRBD2 (5 bases each). The CDR3 spans 13 residues. V was pared by 4 bases and J by 1 base, with 7 bases between. In germline, CDR1 is SGHDN, CDR2 FVKESK.

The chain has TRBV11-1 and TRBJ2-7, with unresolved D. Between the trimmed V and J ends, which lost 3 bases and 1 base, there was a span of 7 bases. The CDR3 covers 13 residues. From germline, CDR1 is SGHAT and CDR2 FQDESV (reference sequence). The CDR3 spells CASSFAESYEQYF. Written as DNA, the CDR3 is TGTGCCAGCAGCTTCGCCGAGTCCTACGAGCAGTACTTC.

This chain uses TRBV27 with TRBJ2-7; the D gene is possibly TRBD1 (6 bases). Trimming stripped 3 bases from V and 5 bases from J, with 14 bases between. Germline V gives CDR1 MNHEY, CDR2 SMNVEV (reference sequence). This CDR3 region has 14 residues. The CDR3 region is CASSFQGQLNEQYF. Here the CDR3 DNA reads TGTGCCAGCAGTTTCCAGGGACAATTAAACGAGCAGTACTTC.

The DNA for the CDR3 is TGCAGCGTTTATCCTCCGGGACAGGAGGGAAACACCATATATTTT. Residues: CSVYPPGQEGNTIYF. The J gene is TRBJ1-3, the V gene TRBV29-1, with TRBD1 matching 8 bases. The CDR3 covers 15 residues. The ends lost 5 bases at V and 4 bases at J; junction bases unmatched: 10. CDR1 and CDR2 (germline): SQVTM, ANQGSEA.

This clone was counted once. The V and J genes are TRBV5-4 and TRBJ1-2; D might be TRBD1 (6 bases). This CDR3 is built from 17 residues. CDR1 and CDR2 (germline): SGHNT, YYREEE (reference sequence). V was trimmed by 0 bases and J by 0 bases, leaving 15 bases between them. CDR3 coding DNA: TGTGCCAGCAGCTTGGGGGTTTTGGGGGCAGCTAACTATGGCTACACCTTC. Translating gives CASSLGVLGAANYGYTF.

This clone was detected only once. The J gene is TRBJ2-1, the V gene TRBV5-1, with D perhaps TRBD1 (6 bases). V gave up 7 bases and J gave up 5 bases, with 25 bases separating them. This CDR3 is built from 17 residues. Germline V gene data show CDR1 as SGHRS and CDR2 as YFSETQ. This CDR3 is CASGSGTPKLLDNEQFF. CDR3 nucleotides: TGCGCCAGCGGGTCCGGGACACCTAAACTTCTGGACAATGAGCAGTTCTTC. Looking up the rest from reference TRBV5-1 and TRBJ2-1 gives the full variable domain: KAGVTQTPRYLIKTRGQQVTLSCSPISGHRSVSWYQQTPGQGLQFLFEYFSETQRNKGNFPGRFSGRQFSNSRSEMNVSTLELGDSALYLCASGSGTPKLLDNEQFFGPGTRLTVL.

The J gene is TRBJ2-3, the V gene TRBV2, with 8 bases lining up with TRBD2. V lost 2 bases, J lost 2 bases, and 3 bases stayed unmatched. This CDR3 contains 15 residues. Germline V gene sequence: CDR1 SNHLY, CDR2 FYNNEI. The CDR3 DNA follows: TGTGCCAGCAGTGAACGCGGGGGGATCACAGATACGCAGTATTTT. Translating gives CASSERGGITDTQYF.

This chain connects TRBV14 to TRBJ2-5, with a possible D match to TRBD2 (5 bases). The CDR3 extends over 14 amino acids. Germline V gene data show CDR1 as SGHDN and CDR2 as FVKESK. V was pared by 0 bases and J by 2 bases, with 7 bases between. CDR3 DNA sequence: TGTGCCAGCAGCCAAGAATCGGGACAAGAGACCCAGTACTTC. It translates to CASSQESGQETQYF. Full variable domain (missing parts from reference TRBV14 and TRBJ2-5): EAGVTQFPSHSVIEKGQTVTLRCDPISGHDNLYWYRRVMGKEIKFLLHFVKESKQDESGMPNNRFLAERTGGTYSTLKVQPAELEDSGVYFCASSQESGQETQYFGPGTRLLVL.

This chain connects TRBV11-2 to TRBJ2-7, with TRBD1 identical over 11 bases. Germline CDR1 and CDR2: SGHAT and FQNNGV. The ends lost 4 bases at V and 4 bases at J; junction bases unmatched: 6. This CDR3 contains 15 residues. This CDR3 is CASSSRDRGRYEQYF. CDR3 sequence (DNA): TGTGCCAGCAGCTCCCGGGACAGGGGGAGGTACGAGCAGTACTTC. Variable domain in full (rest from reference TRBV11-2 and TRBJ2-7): EAGVAQSPRYKIIEKRQSVAFWCNPISGHATLYWYQQILGQGPKLLIQFQNNGVVDDSQLPKDRFSAERLKGVDSTLKIQPAKLEDSAVYLCASSSRDRGRYEQYFGPGTRLTVT.

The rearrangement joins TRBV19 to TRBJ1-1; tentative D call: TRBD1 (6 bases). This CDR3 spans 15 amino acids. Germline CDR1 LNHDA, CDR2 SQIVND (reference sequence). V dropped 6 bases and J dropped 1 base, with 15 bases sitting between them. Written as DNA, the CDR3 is TGTGCCAGTAGAGGGGGTGAGGAGGCGAACACTGAAGCTTTCTTT. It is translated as CASRGGEEANTEAFF.

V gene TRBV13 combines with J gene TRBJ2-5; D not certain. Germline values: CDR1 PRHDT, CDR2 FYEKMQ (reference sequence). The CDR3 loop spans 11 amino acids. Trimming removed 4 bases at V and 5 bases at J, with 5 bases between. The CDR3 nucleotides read TGTGCCAGCAGCTCCACTGAGACCCAGTACTTC. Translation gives CASSSTETQYF.

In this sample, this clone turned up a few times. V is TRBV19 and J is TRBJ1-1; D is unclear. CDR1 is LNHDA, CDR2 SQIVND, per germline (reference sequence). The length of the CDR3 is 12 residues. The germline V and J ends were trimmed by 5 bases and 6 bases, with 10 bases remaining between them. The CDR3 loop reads CASSSSTPEAFF. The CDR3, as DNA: TGTGCCAGTAGTTCCTCTACTCCTGAAGCTTTCTTT.

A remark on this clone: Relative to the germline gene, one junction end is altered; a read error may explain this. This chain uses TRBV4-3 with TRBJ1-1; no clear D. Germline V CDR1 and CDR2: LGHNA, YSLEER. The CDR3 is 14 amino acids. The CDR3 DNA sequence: TGCGCCAGCAGCCAAGATAGGACGGCCCGTCGGGTGGTCTTT. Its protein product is CASSQDRTARRVVF.

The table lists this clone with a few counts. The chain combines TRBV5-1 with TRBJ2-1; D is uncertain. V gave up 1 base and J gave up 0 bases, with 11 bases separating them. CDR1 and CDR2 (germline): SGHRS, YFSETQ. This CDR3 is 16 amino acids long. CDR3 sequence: CASSLLGGYSYNEQFF. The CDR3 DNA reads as TGCGCCAGCAGCTTGCTTGGCGGATACTCCTACAATGAGCAGTTCTTC.

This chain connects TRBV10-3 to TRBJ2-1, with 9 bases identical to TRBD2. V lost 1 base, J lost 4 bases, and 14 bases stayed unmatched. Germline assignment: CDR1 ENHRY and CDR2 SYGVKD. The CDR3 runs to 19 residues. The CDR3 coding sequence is TGTGCCATCAGTGAGTTTAGTCCGGATAGCGGGAGTCTATACAATGAGCAGTTCTTC. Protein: CAISEFSPDSGSLYNEQFF.